This T cell receptor beta chain comes out of a study of blood T cells in healthy people across ages. Study-level information: About one barcoded beta molecule was captured per two T cells (by template switching).

V lost 0 bases to trimming and J lost 6 bases, with 15 bases between them. Per the germline V gene, CDR1 is SGHRS and CDR2 is YFSETQ. The CDR3 contains 15 residues. This clonotype was seen a handful of times. A second PCR, run for about 6 to 12 cycles, used a sample-barcoded 5' primer plus a J-beta primer mix. MiXCR was run by TCRdb on the 5' RACE reads, yielding one entry per CDR3 protein. The sample carries about 640,000 distinct CDR3 sequences, about 30% recorded once. In terms of origin and age, donors were healthy Caucasian individuals from Russia aged about 6 to 90. What was sequenced was blood. This receptor was identified in an elderly woman in good health. The V call is TRBV5-1, the J call TRBJ1-1, with D possibly matching TRBD1 (5 bases). In DNA, the CDR3 is TGCGCCAGCAGCTTGGCCGGGGGGGTCTACCCTGAAGCTTTCTTT. Amino acid sequence: CASSLAGGVYPEAFF.